In its sample, the clone carrying this T cell receptor beta chain was seen a few times. What it binds is not known. The data were obtained in a study of post-analysis software for immune sequencing data. Each TCR beta cDNA library carried unique molecular identifiers. Via MiXCR, TCRdb re-called the PCR reads, giving one row per CDR3 protein. The table shows around 710,000 distinct CDR3 sequences, with about half occurring only once. The germline CDR1 and CDR2 sequences are ENHRY and SYGVKD. V shed 3 bases and J shed 8 bases, with 10 bases lying between them. This CDR3 has 13 amino acids. Overall study findings and caveats: In patients, about 5 TRBV segments were more frequent than in controls, with TRBV5-6, TRBV5-1 and TRBV20-1 among them. Samples sharing a preparation batch grouped tightly together when assessed by F measure.

The J gene is TRBJ1-4, the V gene TRBV10-3; weak D call: TRBD1 (5 bases). The specimen sequenced was blood. This TCR derives from a girl aged 5 to 17 with multiple sclerosis. The CDR3 DNA reads TGTGCCATCAGTGATGCGGGGGGAGAAAAACTGTTTTTT. Translating gives CAISDAGGEKLFF.